The entry below describes one T cell receptor (beta chain). Its antigen is unidentified. These data belong to a study of cytomegalovirus exposure and HLA in healthy donors. Study-level findings and limits: In a later analysis, DRB1 alleles had the most associated TCRs; HLA-C alleles the fewest. In most subjects, TCR beta sequences reportedly gave accurate predictions of HLA-A and HLA-B alleles. Later examination showed HLA-associated TCR beta chains had greater clonal expansion than equally common others.

CDR1 and CDR2 from the germline V gene are SGHNT and YENEEA. The V gene end was trimmed by 4 bases and the J gene end by 4 bases; junction bases not matched to a gene: 6. This CDR3 is 15 amino acids long. PCR amplification relied on 60 Vbeta primers (plus 13 Jbeta primers). Data came from immunoSEQ multiplex PCR; TCRdb stores just in-frame clones and leaves some out. The sample has some 170,000 clones, roughly 76% seen once; the top ten hold 4.9%. The clonotype comes from a woman younger than 30 in good health and CMV-seropositive. The chain couples TRBV11-3 to TRBJ2-1; 8 positions agree with TRBD1. Sequencing was done on a sample of PBMCs. The CDR3 spells CASSYGQGGYNEQFF. CDR3 DNA: TGTGCCAGCAGCTATGGACAGGGCGGGTACAATGAGCAGTTCTTC.